A selection of T cell receptor beta chains follows, all from one sample in a study of Ad26.COV2.S vaccination and SARS-CoV-2 variants. Profiling relied on immunoSEQ multiplex PCR, and the TCRdb table lists in-frame clones only, not all of them. This table holds hundreds of thousands of clones, about 90% found once. The sequences come from peripheral blood, collected in a trial of Ad26.COV2.S vaccine versus placebo. These receptors all come from a person between 18 and 65 years old who received the Ad26.COV2.S COVID-19 vaccine or a placebo. The CDR3 runs from the conserved cysteine through the conserved F or W. Each record gives: V gene, D gene, J gene, clone size, CDR3 DNA, CDR3 protein. D genes are given only for firm matches. A clone size is listed for some rows: how often the clone was seen (once, few, many), or a class if it is expanded.

TRBV29-1,.,TRBJ1-2,.,TGCAGCGCCAGGACCTCGACAGGCCCTTTCCGTGGCTACACCTTC,CSARTSTGPFRGYTF
TRBV4-3,.,TRBJ2-7,.,TGCGCCAGCAGCCAAGATCGCACAGCCTACGAGCAGTACTTC,CASSQDRTAYEQYF
TRBV6-1,.,TRBJ1-4,.,TGTGCCAGCAGTGAAGTGGGGAATAATGAAAAACTGTTTTTT,CASSEVGNNEKLFF
TRBV27,TRBD1,TRBJ1-1,.,TGTGCCAGCAGGATTCGACAGGGGATGAACACTGAAGCTTTCTTT,CASRIRQGMNTEAFF
TRBV5-1,TRBD1,TRBJ1-2,.,TGCGCCAGCAGCCCCCGACAGGGGTCGGGTGGCTACACCTTC,CASSPRQGSGGYTF
TRBV6-5,.,TRBJ1-5,.,TGTGCCAGCAGTTTACAGGGTTCTCAGCCCCAGCATTTT,CASSLQGSQPQHF
TRBV7-8,TRBD1,TRBJ1-1,.,TGTGCCAGCAGCTTAGACAGGGGGTATACTGAAGCTTTCTTT,CASSLDRGYTEAFF
TRBV4-1,.,TRBJ1-5,.,TGCGCCAGCAGCCAAACGGATAGCAATCAGCCCCAGCATTTT,CASSQTDSNQPQHF
TRBV5-4,.,TRBJ1-2,.,TGTGCCAGCAGCTTGACAGGGCAAGGCTACACCTTC,CASSLTGQGYTF
TRBV21-1,.,TRBJ2-1,.,TGTGCCAGCAGCAAAACTCCCGGAGAGAGTTTACACAATGAGCAGTTCTTC,CASSKTPGESLHNEQFF
TRBV5-4,.,TRBJ2-2,.,TGTGCCAGCAGCTTGAGGGATATAACCGGGGAGCTGTTTTTT,CASSLRDITGELFF
TRBV6-6,TRBD2,TRBJ2-5,.,TGTGCCAGCAGTTATGGGGGGGGAAGAGGCCAAGAGACCCAGTACTTC,CASSYGGGRGQETQYF
TRBV7-9,TRBD1,TRBJ2-5,.,TGTGCCAGCAGCTTCAAACCCGGGACAGGGGAAGAGACCCAGTACTTC,CASSFKPGTGEETQYF
TRBV28,.,TRBJ1-1,.,TGTGCCAGCAGTTTATCCCCAACCGGGACTGGGGCTTTCTTT,CASSLSPTGTGAFF
TRBV3-1/TRBV3-2,.,TRBJ2-7,once,TGTGCCAGCAGCCAATTCTCCCACGAGCAGTACTTC,CASSQFSHEQYF
TRBV11-2,.,TRBJ1-6,.,TGTGCCAGCAGCTTAGTCGGCAGGGGCGATTCACCCCTCCACTTT,CASSLVGRGDSPLHF
TRBV4-1,.,TRBJ1-3,.,TGCGCCAGCAGCCCGGGCAGGGTCGGAACTGGAAACACCATATATTTT,CASSPGRVGTGNTIYF
TRBV12-3/TRBV12-4,TRBD1,TRBJ1-1,.,TGTGCCAGCAGGCCACAGGGGCACACTGAAGCTTTCTTT,CASRPQGHTEAFF
TRBV19,TRBD2,TRBJ2-7,.,TGTGCCAGTAGTATAGTAAGCGGGGGGATCAGGAGAGAGCAGTACTTC,CASSIVSGGIRREQYF
TRBV19,TRBD2,TRBJ2-3,.,TGTGCCAGTAGTATCGGCGGGGGGATAGATACGCAGTATTTT,CASSIGGGIDTQYF
TRBV9,.,TRBJ1-1,.,TGTGCCAGCAGCTCAGGCTCCGGGGGAGTAAGCACTGAAGCTTTCTTT,CASSSGSGGVSTEAFF
TRBV7-2,.,TRBJ1-4,once,TGTGCCAGCAGCCTGGGGAGGTCGGCTGAAAAACTGTTTTTT,CASSLGRSAEKLFF
TRBV19,.,TRBJ1-1,.,TGTGCCAGTAGTATAGTTCCGGAAAACACTGAAGCTTTCTTT,CASSIVPENTEAFF
TRBV7-9,.,TRBJ1-2,once,TGTGCCAGCAGCTTAGAGAGTTTAAACTATGGCTACACCTTC,CASSLESLNYGYTF
TRBV24-1,TRBD1,TRBJ2-3,.,TGTGCCACCAGTGATCCCGGGACAGGAGGAATAGATACGCAGTATTTT,CATSDPGTGGIDTQYF
TRBV27,TRBD1,TRBJ2-7,.,TGTGCTAGCAGTTGGGGACAGGGCGCCTACGAGCAGTACTTC,CASSWGQGAYEQYF
TRBV6-5,.,TRBJ2-5,once,TGTGCCAGCAGGGGGGGTTGGGCACAAGAGACCCAGTACTTC,CASRGGWAQETQYF
TRBV19,TRBD2,TRBJ2-3,.,TGTGCCAGTAGCAAAGCGGGGGACGAGGCAGATACGCAGTATTTT,CASSKAGDEADTQYF
TRBV5-1,.,TRBJ2-1,once,TGCGCCAGCAGCCCGGAAGGACGGGAAGACAATGAGCAGTTCTTC,CASSPEGREDNEQFF
TRBV10-1,.,TRBJ2-7,.,TGCGCCAGCAGTGTTGGGGGGGGACACTACGAGCAGTACTTC,CASSVGGGHYEQYF
TRBV10-3,.,TRBJ2-5,.,TGTGCCATCAGCGGTGAATCAGGGATGCGAGAGACCCAGTACTTC,CAISGESGMRETQYF
TRBV7-2,.,TRBJ1-2,.,TGTGCCAGCAACACCGGGACCCGGTGGGGTGGCTACACCTTC,CASNTGTRWGGYTF
TRBV11-3,.,TRBJ1-3,.,TGTGCCAGCAGCTTAGCTTGGCCCAGGGGCACACGCCTCGGAAACACCATATATTTT,CASSLAWPRGTRLGNTIYF
TRBV3-1/TRBV3-2,.,TRBJ1-1,.,TGTGCCAGCAGCCATGGGACGCTTGAAGCTTTCTTT,CASSHGTLEAFF
TRBV5-4,.,TRBJ2-1,.,TGTGCCAGCAGCCTAAGTGGCCAGGGAGAGTATGAGCAGTTCTTC,CASSLSGQGEYEQFF
TRBV7-2,TRBD1,TRBJ1-6,.,TGTGCCAGCAGCTTGGACAGGGGACCCCTCCACTTT,CASSLDRGPLHF
TRBV30,.,TRBJ2-2,.,TGTGCCTGGAGTTTTGCAGGTGTCGGGGAGCTGTTTTTT,CAWSFAGVGELFF
TRBV11-2,TRBD1,TRBJ1-3,.,TGTGCCAGCAGCCCAACAGGGGTGGCTGGAAACACCATATATTTT,CASSPTGVAGNTIYF
TRBV4-3,.,TRBJ1-1,.,TGCGCCAGCAGCCAAGATGCAGAGGCGGGCACTGAAGCTTTCTTT,CASSQDAEAGTEAFF
TRBV28,TRBD2,TRBJ2-7,.,TGTGCCAGCAGATCCATAGCGGGGATGCCCTACGAGCAGTACTTC,CASRSIAGMPYEQYF